This T cell receptor (beta chain) was sequenced during a study of T cells in Graves' hyperthyroidism and ophthalmopathy. The wider study: Blood from the periphery was taken at initial diagnosis, before any treatment. Findings and caveats of the study: Among thyroid clonotypes expanded above 0.001, most also appeared in blood.

Comments on this clonotype: No antigen is known for it.

V was pared by 1 base and J by 0 bases, with 10 bases between. CDR1 and CDR2 from the germline V gene are GTSNPN and SVGIG (reference sequence). This CDR3 spans 14 amino acids. Amplified TCR beta CDR3 regions came from RNA transcripts. A first-round RT-PCR of the TCR CDR3 used the HTBI primer set. TCRdb ran MiXCR on the multiplex PCR reads and lists one entry per CDR3 protein. The sample contains fewer than 600,000 distinct CDR3 sequences, 14% of which appear only once. If no ophthalmopathy progression occurred within 18 months, Graves' hyperthyroidism was stable. Patients aged 18 to 65 had newly diagnosed hyperthyroidism that had lasted under 2 months.

The chain links TRBV30 to TRBJ2-7, with TRBD2 as a possible D gene (6 bases). The sample taken for sequencing was blood. This clonotype originated in a woman aged 18 to 35 with Graves' hyperthyroidism. CDR3 in amino acids: CAWSGGTVSYEQYF. Written as DNA, the CDR3 is TGTGCCTGGAGTGGCGGGACTGTCTCCTACGAGCAGTACTTC.